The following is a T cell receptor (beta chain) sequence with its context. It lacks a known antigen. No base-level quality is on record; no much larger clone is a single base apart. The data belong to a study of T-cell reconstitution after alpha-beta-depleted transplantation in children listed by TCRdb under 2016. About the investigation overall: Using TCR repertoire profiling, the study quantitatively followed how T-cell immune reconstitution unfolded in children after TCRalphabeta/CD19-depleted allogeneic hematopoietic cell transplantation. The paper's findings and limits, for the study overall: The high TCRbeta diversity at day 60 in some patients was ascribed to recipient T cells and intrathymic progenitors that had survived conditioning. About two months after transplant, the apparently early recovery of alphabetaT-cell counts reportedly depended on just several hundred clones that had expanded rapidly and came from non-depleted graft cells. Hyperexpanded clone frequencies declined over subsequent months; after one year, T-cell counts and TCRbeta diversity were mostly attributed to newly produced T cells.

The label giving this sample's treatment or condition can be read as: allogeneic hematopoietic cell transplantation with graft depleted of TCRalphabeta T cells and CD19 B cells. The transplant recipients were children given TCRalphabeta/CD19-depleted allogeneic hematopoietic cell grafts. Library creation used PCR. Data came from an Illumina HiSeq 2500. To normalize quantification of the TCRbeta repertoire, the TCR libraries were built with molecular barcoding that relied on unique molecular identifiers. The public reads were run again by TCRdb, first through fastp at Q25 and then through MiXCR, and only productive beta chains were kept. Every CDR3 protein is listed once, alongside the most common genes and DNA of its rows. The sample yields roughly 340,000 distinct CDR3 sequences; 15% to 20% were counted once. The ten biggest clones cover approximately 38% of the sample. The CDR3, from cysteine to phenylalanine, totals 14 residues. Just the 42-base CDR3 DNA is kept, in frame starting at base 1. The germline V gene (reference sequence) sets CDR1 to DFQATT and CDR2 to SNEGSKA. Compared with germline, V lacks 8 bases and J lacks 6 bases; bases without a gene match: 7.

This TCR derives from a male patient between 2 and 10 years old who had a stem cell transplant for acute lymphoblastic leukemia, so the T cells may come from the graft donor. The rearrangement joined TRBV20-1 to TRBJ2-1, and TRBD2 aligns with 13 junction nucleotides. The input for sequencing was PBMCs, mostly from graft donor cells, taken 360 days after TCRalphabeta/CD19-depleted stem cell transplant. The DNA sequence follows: TGCAGTACCTCAGGACTAGCGGGAGTCAATGAGCAGTTCTTC. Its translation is CSTSGLAGVNEQFF.